This is a list of T cell receptor beta chains from one sample in a study of T-cell reconstitution after alpha-beta-depleted transplantation in children. In TCRdb, the PCR reads were re-called with MiXCR into one record per CDR3 protein. The profile covers around 450,000 distinct CDR3 sequences, with roughly a tenth appearing a single time and approximately 2% taken by the ten largest. Sequencing used PBMCs, obtained before TCRalphabeta/CD19-depleted stem cell transplant. Source of these receptors: a child aged 2 to 9 with inherited bone marrow failure, due to receive a stem cell transplant. Each CDR3 is given with its conserved first and last residue. A D gene is named only where the DNA matches it firmly. Expanded clones are given a class, and other clones once, few, many or no size at all.

TRBV4-3	TRBD2	TRBJ2-5	many	CASSLGYDSGSHEETQYF	TGCGCCAGCAGCCTCGGCTATGATAGCGGGAGTCATGAAGAGACCCAGTACTTC
TRBV28	TRBD1	TRBJ2-7	-	CASSNPGTGASEQYF	TGTGCCAGCAGTAATCCCGGGACAGGGGCATCCGAGCAGTACTTC
TRBV29-1	TRBD2	TRBJ2-2	many	CSAGLADTGELFF	TGCAGCGCGGGACTAGCAGACACCGGGGAGCTGTTTTTT
TRBV12-3/TRBV12-4	TRBD2	TRBJ2-1	many	CASSFVRLAGTGSYNEQFF	TGTGCCAGCAGTTTCGTAAGACTAGCGGGAACTGGTTCCTACAATGAGCAGTTCTTC
TRBV4-3	-	TRBJ2-7	many	CASSQGVRLTNEQYF	TGCGCCAGCAGCCAAGGGGTTCGCTTAACCAACGAGCAGTACTTC
TRBV5-1	-	TRBJ2-1	many	CASSFATSYNEQFF	TGCGCCAGCAGCTTCGCTACCTCCTACAATGAGCAGTTCTTC
TRBV12-3/TRBV12-4	TRBD1	TRBJ2-1	few	CASSSGQYEQFF	TGTGCCAGCAGTTCGGGACAGTATGAGCAGTTCTTC
TRBV13	-	TRBJ2-5	many	CASSSRADMETQYF	TGTGCCAGCAGCTCGAGAGCGGACATGGAGACCCAGTACTTC
TRBV19	-	TRBJ1-5	-	CASSPSGAILSNQPQHF	TGTGCCAGTAGTCCCTCTGGGGCCATACTGAGCAATCAGCCCCAGCATTTT
TRBV12-3/TRBV12-4	-	TRBJ2-6	-	CASSLGGLGVSRVANVLTF	TGTGCCAGCAGTTTAGGAGGGCTTGGGGTCTCACGGGTGGCCAACGTCCTGACTTTC
TRBV3-1	-	TRBJ2-6	many	CASSQDSGGANVLTF	TGTGCCAGCAGCCAAGATTCGGGTGGGGCCAACGTCCTGACTTTC
TRBV29-1	-	TRBJ1-2	few	CSGGTFEGYTF	TGCAGCGGTGGGACCTTCGAGGGCTACACCTTC
TRBV18	-	TRBJ2-5	many	CASSPKRSLAQETQYF	TGTGCCAGCTCACCAAAACGGTCACTAGCACAAGAGACCCAGTACTTC
TRBV20-1	TRBD2	TRBJ2-7	few	CSASPSASGLSYEQYF	TGCAGTGCTAGCCCTTCGGCTAGCGGTCTCTCCTACGAGCAGTACTTC
TRBV13	TRBD2	TRBJ2-7	many	CASSLGMTSGGDYEQYF	TGTGCCAGCAGCTTAGGGATGACTAGCGGGGGGGACTACGAGCAGTACTTC
TRBV29-1	TRBD1	TRBJ1-1	-	CSETDRGDTEAFF	TGCAGCGAGACCGACAGGGGCGACACTGAAGCTTTCTTT
TRBV5-1	-	TRBJ2-2	many	CASSFVTGANTGELFF	TGCGCCAGCAGCTTTGTGACGGGAGCGAACACCGGGGAGCTGTTTTTT
TRBV7-2	-	TRBJ2-3	few	CASSLTRATLTDTQYF	TGTGCCAGCAGCTTAACCCGGGCCACCCTTACAGATACGCAGTATTTT